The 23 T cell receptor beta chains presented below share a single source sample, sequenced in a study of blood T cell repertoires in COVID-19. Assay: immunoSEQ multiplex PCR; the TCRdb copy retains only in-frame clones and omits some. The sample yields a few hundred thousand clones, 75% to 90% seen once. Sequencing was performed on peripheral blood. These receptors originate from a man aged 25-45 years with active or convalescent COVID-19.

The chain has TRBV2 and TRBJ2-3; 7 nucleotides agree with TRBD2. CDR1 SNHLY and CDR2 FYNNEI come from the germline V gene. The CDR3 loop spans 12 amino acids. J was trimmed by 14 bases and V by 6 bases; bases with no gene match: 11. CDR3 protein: CASRETSLLLYF. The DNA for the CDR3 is TGTGCCAGCAGAGAGACTAGCCTTTTGTTGTATTTT.

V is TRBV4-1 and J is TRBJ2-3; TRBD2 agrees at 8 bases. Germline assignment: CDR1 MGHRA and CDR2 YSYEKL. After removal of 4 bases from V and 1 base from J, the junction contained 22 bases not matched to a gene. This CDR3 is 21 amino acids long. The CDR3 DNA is TGCGCCAGCAGCCCCCTAAATCCGGGACTAGGCCCACCTTTCGGCACAGATACGCAGTATTTT. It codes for CASSPLNPGLGPPFGTDTQYF.

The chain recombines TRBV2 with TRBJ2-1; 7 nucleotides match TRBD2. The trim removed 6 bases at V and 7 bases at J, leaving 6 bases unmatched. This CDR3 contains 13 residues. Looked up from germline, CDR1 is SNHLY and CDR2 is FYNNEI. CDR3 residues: CASRGGEGNEQFF. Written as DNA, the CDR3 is TGTGCCAGCAGGGGCGGGGAGGGGAATGAGCAGTTCTTC.

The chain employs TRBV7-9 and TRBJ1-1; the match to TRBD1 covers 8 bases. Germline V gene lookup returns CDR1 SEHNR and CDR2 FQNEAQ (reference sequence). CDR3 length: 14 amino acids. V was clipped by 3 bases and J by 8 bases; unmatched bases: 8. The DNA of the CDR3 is TGTGCCAGCAGCTTTGATCACAGGGGGGCAGAAGCTTTCTTT. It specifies CASSFDHRGAEAFF.

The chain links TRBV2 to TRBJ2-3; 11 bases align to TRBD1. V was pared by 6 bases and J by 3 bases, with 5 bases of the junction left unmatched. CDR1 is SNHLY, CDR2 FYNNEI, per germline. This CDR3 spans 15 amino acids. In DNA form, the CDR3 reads TGTGCCAGCAGAACGGACAGGGGGCAGACAGATACGCAGTATTTT. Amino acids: CASRTDRGQTDTQYF.

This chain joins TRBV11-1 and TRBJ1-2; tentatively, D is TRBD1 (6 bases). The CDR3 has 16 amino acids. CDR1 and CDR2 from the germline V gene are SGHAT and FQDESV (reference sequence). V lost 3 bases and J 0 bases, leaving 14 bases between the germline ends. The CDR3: CASSFIGTQSNYGYTF. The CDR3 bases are TGTGCCAGCAGCTTTATTGGGACACAATCTAACTATGGCTACACCTTC.

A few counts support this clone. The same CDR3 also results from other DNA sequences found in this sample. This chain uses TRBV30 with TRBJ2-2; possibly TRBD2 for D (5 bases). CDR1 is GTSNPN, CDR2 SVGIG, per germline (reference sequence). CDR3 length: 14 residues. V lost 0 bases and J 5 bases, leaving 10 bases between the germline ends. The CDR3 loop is CAWSVSSGTGELFF. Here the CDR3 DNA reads TGTGCCTGGAGTGTATCTTCGGGGACCGGGGAGCTGTTTTTT. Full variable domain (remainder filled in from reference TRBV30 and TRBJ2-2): SQTIHQWPATLVQPVGSPLSLECTVEGTSNPNLYWYRQAAGRGLQLLFYSVGIGQISSEVPQNLSASRPQDRQFILSSKKLLLSDSGFYLCAWSVSSGTGELFFGEGSRLTVL.

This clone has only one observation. CDR3 region: CASSQALGTEVNQPQHF. DNA for the CDR3: TGCGCCAGCAGCCAAGCTTTGGGGACAGAAGTAAATCAGCCCCAGCATTTT. This chain uses TRBV4-1 with TRBJ1-5; 7 nucleotides agree with TRBD1. Germline trimming cut 1 base from V and 4 bases from J; bases unmatched to any gene: 10. This CDR3 spans 17 amino acids. Germline CDR1 reads MGHRA; CDR2 reads YSYEKL.

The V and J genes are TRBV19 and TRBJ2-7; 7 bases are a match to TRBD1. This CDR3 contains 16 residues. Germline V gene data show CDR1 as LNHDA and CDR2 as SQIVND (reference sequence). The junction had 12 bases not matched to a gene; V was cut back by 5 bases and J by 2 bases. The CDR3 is CASSPKGRDSTYEQYF. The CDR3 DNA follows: TGTGCCAGTAGTCCAAAAGGCCGGGACAGCACCTACGAGCAGTACTTC.

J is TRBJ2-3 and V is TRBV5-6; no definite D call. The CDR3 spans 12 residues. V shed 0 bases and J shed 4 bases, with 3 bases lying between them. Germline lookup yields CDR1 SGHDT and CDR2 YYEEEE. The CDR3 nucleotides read TGTGCCAGCAGCTTGGGAGCAGATACGCAGTATTTT. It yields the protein CASSLGADTQYF.

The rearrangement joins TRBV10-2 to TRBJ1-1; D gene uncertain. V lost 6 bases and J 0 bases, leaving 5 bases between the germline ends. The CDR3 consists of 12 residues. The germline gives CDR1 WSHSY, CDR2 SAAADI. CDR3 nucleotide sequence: TGCGCCAGCAGGGACTTGAACACTGAAGCTTTCTTT. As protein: CASRDLNTEAFF.

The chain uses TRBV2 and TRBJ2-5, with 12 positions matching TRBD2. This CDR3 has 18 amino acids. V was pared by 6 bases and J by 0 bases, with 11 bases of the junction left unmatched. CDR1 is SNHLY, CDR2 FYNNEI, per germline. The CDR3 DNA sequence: TGTGCCAGCAGCCGACTAGCGGGGGACCCGAAGTACCAAGAGACCCAGTACTTC. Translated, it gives CASSRLAGDPKYQETQYF.

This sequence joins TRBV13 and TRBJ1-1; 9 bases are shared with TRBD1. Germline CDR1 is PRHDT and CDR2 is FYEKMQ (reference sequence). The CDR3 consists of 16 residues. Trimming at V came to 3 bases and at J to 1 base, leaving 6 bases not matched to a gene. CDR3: CASSFATGGGNTEAFF. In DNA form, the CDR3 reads TGTGCCAGCAGCTTTGCGACAGGGGGAGGGAACACTGAAGCTTTCTTT.

CDR3 region: CASSFGLATITDTQYF. CDR3 DNA sequence: TGTGCCAGCAGTTTTGGACTAGCGACGATCACAGATACGCAGTATTTT. This chain uses TRBV6-2 or TRBV6-3 with TRBJ2-3; TRBD2 agrees at 9 bases. This CDR3 is built from 16 residues. V trimming: 4 bases; J trimming: 2 bases; junction bases outside the gene matches: 7. Looked up from germline, CDR1 is MNHEY and CDR2 is SVGEGT.

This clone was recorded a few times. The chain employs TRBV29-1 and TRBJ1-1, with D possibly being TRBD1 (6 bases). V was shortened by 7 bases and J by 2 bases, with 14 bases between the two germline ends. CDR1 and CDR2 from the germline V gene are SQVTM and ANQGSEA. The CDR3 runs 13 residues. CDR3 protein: CSAPGHLNTEAFF. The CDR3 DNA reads TGCAGCGCCCCGGGACATTTAAACACTGAAGCTTTCTTT.

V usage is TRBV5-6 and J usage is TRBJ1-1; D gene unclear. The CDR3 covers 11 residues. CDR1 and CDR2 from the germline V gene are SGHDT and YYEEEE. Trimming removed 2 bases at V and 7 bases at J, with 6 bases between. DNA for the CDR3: TGTGCCAGCAGCTTCGCCGGTGAAGCTTTCTTT. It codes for CASSFAGEAFF.

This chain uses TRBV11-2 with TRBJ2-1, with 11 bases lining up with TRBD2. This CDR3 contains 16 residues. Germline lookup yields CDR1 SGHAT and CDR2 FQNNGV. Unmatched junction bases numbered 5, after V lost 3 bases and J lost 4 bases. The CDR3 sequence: CASSLAGTSGYNEQFF. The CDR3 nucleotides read TGTGCCAGCAGCTTGGCCGGGACTAGCGGTTACAATGAGCAGTTCTTC.

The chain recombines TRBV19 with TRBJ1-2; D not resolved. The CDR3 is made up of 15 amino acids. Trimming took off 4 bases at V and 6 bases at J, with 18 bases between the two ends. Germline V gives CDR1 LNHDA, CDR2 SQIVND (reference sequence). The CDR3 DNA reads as TGTGCCAGTAGTACTAGCCAAAGGCCCTTTAATGGCTACACCTTC. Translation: CASSTSQRPFNGYTF.

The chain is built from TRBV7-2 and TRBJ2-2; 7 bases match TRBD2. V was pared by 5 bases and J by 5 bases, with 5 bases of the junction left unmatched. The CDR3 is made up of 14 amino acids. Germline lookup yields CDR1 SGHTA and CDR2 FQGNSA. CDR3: CASSAVGGTGELFF. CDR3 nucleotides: TGTGCCAGCAGCGCGGTGGGGGGGACCGGGGAGCTGTTTTTT.

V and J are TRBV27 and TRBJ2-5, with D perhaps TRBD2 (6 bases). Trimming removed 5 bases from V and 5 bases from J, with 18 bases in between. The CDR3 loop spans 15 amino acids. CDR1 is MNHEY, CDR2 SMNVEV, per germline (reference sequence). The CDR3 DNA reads TGTGCCAGCAGTAGGGGACTGAAAGTCAAGGAGACCCAGTACTTC. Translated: CASSRGLKVKETQYF.

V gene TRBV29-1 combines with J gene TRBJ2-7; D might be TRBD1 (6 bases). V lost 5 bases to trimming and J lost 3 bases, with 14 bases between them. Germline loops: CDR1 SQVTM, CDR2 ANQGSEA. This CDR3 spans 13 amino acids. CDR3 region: CSVRDISLYEQYF. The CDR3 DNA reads TGCAGCGTTCGGGACATTTCCCTCTACGAGCAGTACTTC.

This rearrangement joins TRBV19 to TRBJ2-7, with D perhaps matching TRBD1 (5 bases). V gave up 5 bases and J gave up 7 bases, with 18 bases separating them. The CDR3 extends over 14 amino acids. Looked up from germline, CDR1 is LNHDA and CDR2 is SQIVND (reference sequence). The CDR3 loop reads CASSPRAGPWEQYF. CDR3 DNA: TGTGCCAGTAGTCCCAGGGCAGGCCCTTGGGAGCAGTACTTC. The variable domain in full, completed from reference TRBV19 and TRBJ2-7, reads DGGITQSPKYLFRKEGQNVTLSCEQNLNHDAMYWYRQDPGQGLRLIYYSQIVNDFQKGDIAEGYSVSREKKESFPLTVTSAQKNPTAFYLCASSPRAGPWEQYFGPGTRLTVT.

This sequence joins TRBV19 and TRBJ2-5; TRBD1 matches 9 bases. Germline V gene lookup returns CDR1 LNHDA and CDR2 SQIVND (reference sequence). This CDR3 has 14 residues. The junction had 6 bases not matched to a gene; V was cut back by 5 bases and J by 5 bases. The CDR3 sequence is CASSSTGTGETQYF. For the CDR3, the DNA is TGTGCCAGTAGTTCGACCGGGACAGGGGAGACCCAGTACTTC.